This T cell receptor (beta chain) was sequenced in a study of blood T cell repertoires in COVID-19. V gave up 4 bases and J gave up 3 bases; unmatched junction bases: 2. Germline assignment: CDR1 LGHNT and CDR2 FRNRAP. CDR3 length: 13 residues. The table came from immunoSEQ multiplex PCR; TCRdb's copy has only in-frame clones and leaves some out. Seen here are over 300,000 clones, 90% observed once, and the top ten hold approximately 6.2%. Sequenced sample: peripheral blood. V usage is TRBV12-5 and J usage is TRBJ1-2; 7 bases align to TRBD1. The source of this sequence is a man aged 18 to 30 with active or convalescent COVID-19. The CDR3 reads CASGWGTDYGYTF. The CDR3 region has the DNA TGTGCTAGTGGTTGGGGGACAGACTATGGCTACACCTTC.